This TCR beta chain was observed in a study of blood T cell repertoires in COVID-19. Original processing methods: Using reference gene primer amplification, nucleated cell counts were estimated. The data were produced by immunoSEQ multiplex PCR, yet TCRdb's version contains in-frame clones alone and is incomplete. Clone size and V and J calls were adopted from that table, with D and trimming inferred from the DNA. Of about 340,000 clones detected, just over 85% appear once; the ten largest clones hold approximately 4.4%. Living in about 25 US areas, the participants were between 18 and 89 years of age. Researchers sorted participants into cohorts using their self-reported clinical history. Between the trimmed V and J ends, which lost 4 bases and 2 bases, there was a span of 11 bases. The CDR3 runs to 14 residues. The germline gives CDR1 WSHSY, CDR2 SAAADI.

The source material was PBMCs or T cells enriched from blood (not recorded which). The rearrangement joins TRBV10-2 to TRBJ1-1; tentatively, D is TRBD1 (5 bases). This receptor was identified in a woman aged 35 to 49 with acute COVID-19. CDR3 coding DNA: TGCGCCAGCAGTGTTGCCGGGGGAAACACTGAAGCTTTCTTT. Its protein product is CASSVAGGNTEAFF.